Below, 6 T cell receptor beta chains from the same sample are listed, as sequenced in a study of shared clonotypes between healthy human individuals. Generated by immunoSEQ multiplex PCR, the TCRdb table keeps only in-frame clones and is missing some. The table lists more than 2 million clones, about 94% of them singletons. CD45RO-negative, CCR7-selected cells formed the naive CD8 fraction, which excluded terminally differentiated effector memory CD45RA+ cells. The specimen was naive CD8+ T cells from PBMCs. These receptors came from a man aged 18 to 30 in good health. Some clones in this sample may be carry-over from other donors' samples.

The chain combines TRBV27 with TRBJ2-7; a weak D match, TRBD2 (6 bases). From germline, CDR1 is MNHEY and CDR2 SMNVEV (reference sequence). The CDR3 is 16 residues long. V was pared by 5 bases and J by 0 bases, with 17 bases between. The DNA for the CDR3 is TGTGCCAGCAGTACCCGAAGCGGGTTGGCCTCCTACGAGCAGTACTTC. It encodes CASSTRSGLASYEQYF.

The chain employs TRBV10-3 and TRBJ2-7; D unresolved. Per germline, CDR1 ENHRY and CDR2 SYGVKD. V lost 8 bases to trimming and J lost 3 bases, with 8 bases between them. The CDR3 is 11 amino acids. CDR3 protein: CAIGEDYEQYF. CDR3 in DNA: TGTGCCATCGGAGAGGACTACGAGCAGTACTTC.

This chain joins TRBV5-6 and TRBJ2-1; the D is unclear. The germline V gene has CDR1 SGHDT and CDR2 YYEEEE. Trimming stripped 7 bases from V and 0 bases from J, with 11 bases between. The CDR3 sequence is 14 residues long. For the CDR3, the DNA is TGTGCCAGCTCGGTAGTGGGCTCCTACAATGAGCAGTTCTTC. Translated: CASSVVGSYNEQFF.

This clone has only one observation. Here the CDR3 DNA reads TGTGCCAGCAGCTTAGGGTCCTACTACGAGCAGTACTTC. This codes for CASSLGSYYEQYF. V is TRBV5-4 and J is TRBJ2-7, with D unclear. Germline V gives CDR1 SGHNT, CDR2 YYREEE (reference sequence). The germline V and J ends were trimmed by 2 bases and 3 bases, with 9 bases remaining between them. The CDR3 has 13 amino acids.

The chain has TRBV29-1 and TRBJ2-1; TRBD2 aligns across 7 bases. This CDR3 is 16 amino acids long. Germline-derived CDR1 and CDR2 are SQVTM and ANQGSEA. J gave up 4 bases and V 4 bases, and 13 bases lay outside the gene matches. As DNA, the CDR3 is TGCAGCGTTGGGGGTTTAAACGGGAGGCCATACAATGAGCAGTTCTTC. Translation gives CSVGGLNGRPYNEQFF.

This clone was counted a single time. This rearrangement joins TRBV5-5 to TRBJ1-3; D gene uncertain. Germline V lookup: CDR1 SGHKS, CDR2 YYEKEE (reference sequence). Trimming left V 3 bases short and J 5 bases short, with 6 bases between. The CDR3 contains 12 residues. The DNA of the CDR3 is TGTGCCAGCAGCTCAACAAGAAACACCATATATTTT. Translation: CASSSTRNTIYF.